The rows below give T cell receptor beta chains drawn from one sample of a study of blood T cell repertoires in COVID-19. Using immunoSEQ multiplex PCR, the repertoire was profiled, and TCRdb retains in-frame clones only, with some absent. Of about 160,000 clones listed, just under 80% were seen once; the top ten hold around 14%. Sequencing input: peripheral blood. The origin of the receptors is a woman over 75 with acute or convalescent COVID-19. Each CDR3 is given with its conserved first and last residue. The D gene is left open where the match is weak. The size entry is marked missing in some rows and otherwise reads once, few, many or a size class.

clone_size d_call j_call v_call cdr3_nt cdr3_aa
few NA TRBJ1-6 TRBV29-1 TGCAGCGTCAGGGACTATAATTCACCCCTCCACTTT CSVRDYNSPLHF
NA TRBD1 TRBJ1-1 TRBV6-1 TGTGCCAGCAGAAACGGACAGGGCCTCACTGAAGCTTTCTTT CASRNGQGLTEAFF
NA NA TRBJ2-5 TRBV6-5 TGTGCCAGCAGGGCCGTGGAAGAGACCCAGTACTTC CASRAVEETQYF
NA NA TRBJ2-1 TRBV30 TGTGCCTGGTCCCCTAGAGGCCATGAGCAGTTCTTC CAWSPRGHEQFF
NA TRBD1 TRBJ2-3 TRBV5-6 TGTGCCAGCAGCAGGGGGCAGGTTACAGATACGCAGTATTTT CASSRGQVTDTQYF
few NA TRBJ2-5 TRBV7-2 TGTGCCAGCAGCTCCGGACAGCGGTGGTCGCAAGAGACCCAGTACTTC CASSSGQRWSQETQYF
NA TRBD2 TRBJ2-7 TRBV5-6 TGTGCCAGCAGCTGGACTAGCGGCGAGCAGTACTTC CASSWTSGEQYF
NA TRBD1 TRBJ1-2 TRBV20-1 TGCAGTGCGACAGACAGGGGAGTCTACACCTTC CSATDRGVYTF
NA TRBD2 TRBJ2-3 TRBV6-2/TRBV6-3 TGTGCCAGCAGTTACTCCCCGGGACTAGCGGGTCAAGGACCGAGTTGGGATACGCAGTATTTT CASSYSPGLAGQGPSWDTQYF
NA NA TRBJ1-2 TRBV10-1 TGCGCCAGCAGTGAGGTAGGGAGAGGCTACACCTTC CASSEVGRGYTF
NA TRBD2 TRBJ2-2 TRBV3-1/TRBV3-2 TGTGCCAGCAGCCAAGAAGGGTTAGCGGGAGGAGGCACCGGGGAGCTGTTTTTT CASSQEGLAGGGTGELFF
NA NA TRBJ2-3 TRBV5-1 TGCGCCAGCAGCTTGTCCTATACGCAGTATTTT CASSLSYTQYF
NA NA TRBJ1-5 TRBV28 TGTGCCAGCAGAAACTGGGAGGGGGTCGATCAGCCCCAGCATTTT CASRNWEGVDQPQHF
few TRBD1 TRBJ1-5 TRBV19 TGTGCCAGTAGTGTTCAGGGGGGCAATCAGCCCCAGCATTTT CASSVQGGNQPQHF
NA NA TRBJ1-5 TRBV30 TGTGCCTGGAGTGACGGACAGTATCAGCCCCAGCATTTT CAWSDGQYQPQHF